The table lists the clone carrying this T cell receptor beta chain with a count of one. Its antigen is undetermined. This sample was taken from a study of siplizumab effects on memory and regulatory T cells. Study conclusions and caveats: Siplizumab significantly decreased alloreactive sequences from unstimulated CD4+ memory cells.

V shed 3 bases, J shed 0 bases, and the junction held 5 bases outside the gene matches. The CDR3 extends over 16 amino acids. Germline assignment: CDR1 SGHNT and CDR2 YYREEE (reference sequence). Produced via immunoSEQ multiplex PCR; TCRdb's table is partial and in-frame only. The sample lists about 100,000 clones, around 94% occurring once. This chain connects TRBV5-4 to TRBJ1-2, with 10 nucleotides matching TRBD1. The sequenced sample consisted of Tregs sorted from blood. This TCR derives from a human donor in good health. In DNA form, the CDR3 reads TGTGCCAGCAGCTGGGGACAGGGGCGAGCTAACTATGGCTACACCTTC. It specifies CASSWGQGRANYGYTF.